This record covers a single T cell receptor (beta chain). Its antigen remains unknown. The data stem from a study of T cell responses to AZD1222 COVID-19 vaccine. Study results and limitations: Repertoires were obtained only post-peak T cell response.

Data came from immunoSEQ multiplex PCR; TCRdb stores just in-frame clones and leaves some out. In the table there are about 120,000 clones, 85% to 95% of which are singletons. This sequence was found in an adult who received the AZD1222 COVID-19 vaccine. Sequenced here: peripheral blood, sampled 28 days after the second AZD1222 dose.

The chain's CDR3 is CASSSQGTGNQPQHF. As DNA, the CDR3 is TGTGCCAGCAGTTCCCAGGGGACAGGGAATCAGCCCCAGCATTTT. The chain recombines TRBV6-5 with TRBJ1-5; 9 nucleotides line up with TRBD1. Trimming at V came to 4 bases and at J to 4 bases, leaving 5 bases not matched to a gene. Germline CDR1 is MNHEY and CDR2 is SVGAGI. The CDR3 sequence is 15 residues long.